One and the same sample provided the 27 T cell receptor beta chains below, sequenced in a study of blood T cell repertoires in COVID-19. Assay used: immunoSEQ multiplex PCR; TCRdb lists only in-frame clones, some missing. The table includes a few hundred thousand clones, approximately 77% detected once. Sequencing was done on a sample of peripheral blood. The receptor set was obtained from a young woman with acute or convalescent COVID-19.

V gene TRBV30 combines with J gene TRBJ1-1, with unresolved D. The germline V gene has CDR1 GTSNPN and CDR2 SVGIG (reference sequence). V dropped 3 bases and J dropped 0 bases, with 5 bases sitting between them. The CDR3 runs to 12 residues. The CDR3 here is CAWSPVNTEAFF. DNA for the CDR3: TGTGCCTGGAGCCCTGTGAACACTGAAGCTTTCTTT.

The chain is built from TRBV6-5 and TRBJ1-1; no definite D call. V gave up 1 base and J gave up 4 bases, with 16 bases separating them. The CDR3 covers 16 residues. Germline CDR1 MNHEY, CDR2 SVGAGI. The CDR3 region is CASSYLNFGVGTEAFF. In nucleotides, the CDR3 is TGTGCCAGCAGTTACTTAAACTTCGGGGTCGGCACTGAAGCTTTCTTT.

Written as DNA, the CDR3 is TGTGCCAGCGGTACTAAGAAGGGGGCGCAAACCGGGGAGCTGTTTTTT. Its protein is CASGTKKGAQTGELFF. The chain is built from TRBV19 and TRBJ2-2; 7 bases agree with TRBD1. After removal of 9 bases from V and 5 bases from J, the junction contained 15 bases not matched to a gene. This CDR3 comprises 16 residues. Looked up from germline, CDR1 is LNHDA and CDR2 is SQIVND (reference sequence).

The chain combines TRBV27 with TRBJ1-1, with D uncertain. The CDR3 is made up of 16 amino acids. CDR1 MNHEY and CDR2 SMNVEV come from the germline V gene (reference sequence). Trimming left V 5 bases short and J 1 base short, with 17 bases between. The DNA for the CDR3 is TGTGCCAGCAGTCCCTTTTTTACTTCCGGGAACACTGAAGCTTTCTTT. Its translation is CASSPFFTSGNTEAFF.

CDR3 sequence reads: CASSFFGLAGVEQYF. Written as DNA, the CDR3 is TGTGCCAGCAGTTTTTTCGGACTAGCGGGAGTCGAGCAGTACTTC. This sequence joins TRBV28 and TRBJ2-7, with 13 bases that match TRBD2. The CDR3 contains 15 residues. Per germline, CDR1 MDHEN and CDR2 SYDVKM. Trimming removed 3 bases from V and 6 bases from J; junction bases left unmatched: 5.

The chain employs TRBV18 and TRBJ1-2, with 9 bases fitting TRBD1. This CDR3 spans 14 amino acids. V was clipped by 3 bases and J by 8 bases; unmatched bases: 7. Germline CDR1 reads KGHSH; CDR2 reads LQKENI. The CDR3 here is CASSPGDRVFGYTF. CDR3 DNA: TGTGCCAGCTCACCGGGGGACAGGGTGTTCGGCTACACCTTC. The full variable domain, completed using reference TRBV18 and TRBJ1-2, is NAGVMQNPRHLVRRRGQEARLRCSPMKGHSHVYWYRQLPEEGLKFMVYLQKENIIDESGMPKERFSAEFPKEGPSILRIQQVVRGDSAAYFCASSPGDRVFGYTFGSGTRLTVV.

DNA for the CDR3: TGTGCCAGCTCAAGTAGGCAGGGTTTTAATTCACCCCTCCACTTT. Translation: CASSSRQGFNSPLHF. This sequence joins TRBV18 and TRBJ1-6; D possibly corresponds to TRBD1 (5 bases). With 5 bases removed from V and 6 bases from J, the gap between germline ends came to 14 bases. The V gene's germline CDR1 is KGHSH and CDR2 LQKENI. There are 15 residues in the CDR3. Together with reference TRBV18 and TRBJ1-6, the CDR3 gives the full variable domain: NAGVMQNPRHLVRRRGQEARLRCSPMKGHSHVYWYRQLPEEGLKFMVYLQKENIIDESGMPKERFSAEFPKEGPSILRIQQVVRGDSAAYFCASSSRQGFNSPLHFGNGTRLTVT.

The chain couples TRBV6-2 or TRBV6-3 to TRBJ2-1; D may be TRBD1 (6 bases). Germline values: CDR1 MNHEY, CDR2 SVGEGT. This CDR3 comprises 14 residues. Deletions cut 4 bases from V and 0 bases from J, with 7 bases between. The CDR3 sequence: CASSSGASYNEQFF. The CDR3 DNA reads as TGTGCCAGCAGTTCAGGGGCCTCCTACAATGAGCAGTTCTTC.

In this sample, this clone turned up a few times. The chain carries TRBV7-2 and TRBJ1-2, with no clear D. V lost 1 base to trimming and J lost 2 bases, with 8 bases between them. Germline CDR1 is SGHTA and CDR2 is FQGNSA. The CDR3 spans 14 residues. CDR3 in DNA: TGTGCCAGCAGCTTAGGCGTGGTAAACTATGGCTACACCTTC. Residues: CASSLGVVNYGYTF.

The CDR3 DNA reads TGTGCCAGCAGCCTGCCGGGAGGCTTGAGCACCGGGGAGCTGTTTTTT. Amino acids: CASSLPGGLSTGELFF. The V call is TRBV3-1 (or the pseudogene TRBV3-2), the J call TRBJ2-2, with 7 bases aligning to TRBD2. Germline trimming cut 4 bases from V and 4 bases from J; bases unmatched to any gene: 9. The CDR3 contains 16 residues. Germline lookup yields CDR1 LGHDT and CDR2 YNNKEL (reference sequence).

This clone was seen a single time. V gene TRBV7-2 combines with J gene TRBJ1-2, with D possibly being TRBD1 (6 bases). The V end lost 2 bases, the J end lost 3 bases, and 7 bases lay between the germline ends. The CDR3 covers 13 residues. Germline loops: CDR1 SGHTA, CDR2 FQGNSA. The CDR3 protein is CASSLHRDYGYTF. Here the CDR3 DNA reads TGTGCCAGCAGCTTACACAGGGACTATGGCTACACCTTC.

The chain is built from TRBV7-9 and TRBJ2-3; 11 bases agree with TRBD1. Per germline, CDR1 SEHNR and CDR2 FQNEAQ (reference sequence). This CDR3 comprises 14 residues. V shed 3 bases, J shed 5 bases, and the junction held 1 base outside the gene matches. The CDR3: CASSFGTGGDTQYF. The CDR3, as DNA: TGTGCCAGCAGCTTCGGGACAGGGGGAGATACGCAGTATTTT.

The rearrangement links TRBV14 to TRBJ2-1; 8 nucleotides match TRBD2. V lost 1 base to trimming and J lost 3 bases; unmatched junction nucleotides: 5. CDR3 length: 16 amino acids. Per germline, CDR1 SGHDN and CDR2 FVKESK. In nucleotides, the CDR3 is TGTGCCAGCAGCCAAGGCACTAGCGGAGTCTACAATGAGCAGTTCTTC. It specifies CASSQGTSGVYNEQFF.

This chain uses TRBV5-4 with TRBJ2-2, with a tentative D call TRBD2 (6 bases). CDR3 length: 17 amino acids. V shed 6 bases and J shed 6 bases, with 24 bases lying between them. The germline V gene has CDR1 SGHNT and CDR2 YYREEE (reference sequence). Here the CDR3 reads CASTSMETSVFSGELFF. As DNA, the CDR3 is TGTGCCAGCACCTCCATGGAGACTAGTGTTTTTTCCGGGGAGCTGTTTTTT.

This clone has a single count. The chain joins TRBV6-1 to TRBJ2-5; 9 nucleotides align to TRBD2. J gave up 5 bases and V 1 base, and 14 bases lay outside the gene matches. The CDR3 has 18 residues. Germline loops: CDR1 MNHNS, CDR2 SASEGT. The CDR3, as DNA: TGTGCCAGCAGTGAAGGTCATCTTGGCGGGAGGGCCTTCGAGACCCAGTACTTC. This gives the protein CASSEGHLGGRAFETQYF.

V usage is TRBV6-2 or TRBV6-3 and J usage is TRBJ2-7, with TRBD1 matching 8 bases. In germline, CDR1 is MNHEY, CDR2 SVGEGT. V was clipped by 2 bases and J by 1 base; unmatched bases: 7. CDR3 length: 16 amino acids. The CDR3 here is CASSYNRDRISYEQYF. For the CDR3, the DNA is TGTGCCAGCAGTTACAACCGGGACAGGATATCCTACGAGCAGTACTTC.

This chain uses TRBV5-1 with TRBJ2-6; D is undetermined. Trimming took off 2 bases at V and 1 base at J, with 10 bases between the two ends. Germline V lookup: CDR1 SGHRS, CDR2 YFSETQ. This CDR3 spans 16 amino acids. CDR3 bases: TGCGCCAGCAGCTTAGTGGCCGCTTCTGGGGCCAACGTCCTGACTTTC. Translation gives CASSLVAASGANVLTF.

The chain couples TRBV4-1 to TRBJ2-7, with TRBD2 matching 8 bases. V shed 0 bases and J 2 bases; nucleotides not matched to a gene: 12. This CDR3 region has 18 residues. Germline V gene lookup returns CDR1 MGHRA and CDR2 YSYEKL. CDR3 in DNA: TGCGCCAGCAGCCAAGATCCGACAGCGGGAGAGTTAACCTACGAGCAGTACTTC. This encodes CASSQDPTAGELTYEQYF.

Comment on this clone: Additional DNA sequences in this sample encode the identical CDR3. The CDR3 DNA is TGTGCCAGCAGCGTAGGCTACAGTTCCTACGAGCAGTACTTC. It specifies CASSVGYSSYEQYF. V gene TRBV9 combines with J gene TRBJ2-7; D remains ambiguous. Germline assignment: CDR1 SGDLS and CDR2 YYNGEE. Trimming removed 0 bases from V and 1 base from J, with 8 bases in between. The CDR3 consists of 14 residues. Full variable domain (remainder filled in from reference TRBV9 and TRBJ2-7): DSGVTQTPKHLITATGQRVTLRCSPRSGDLSVYWYQQSLDQGLQFLIQYYNGEERAKGNILERFSAQQFPDLHSELNLSSLELGDSALYFCASSVGYSSYEQYFGPGTRLTVT.

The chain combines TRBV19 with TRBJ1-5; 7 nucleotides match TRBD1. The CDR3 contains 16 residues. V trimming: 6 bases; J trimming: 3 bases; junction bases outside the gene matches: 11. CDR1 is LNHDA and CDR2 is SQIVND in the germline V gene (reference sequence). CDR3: CASRPTGSGDNQPQHF. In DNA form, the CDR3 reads TGTGCCAGTAGACCGACAGGGAGTGGGGACAATCAGCCCCAGCATTTT.

The CDR3 coding sequence is TGCAGCGTTGAAGGACAGGGGGCATCGGGCACACGAACAGATACGCAGTATTTT. This codes for CSVEGQGASGTRTDTQYF. The rearrangement links TRBV29-1 to TRBJ2-3; 10 nucleotides match TRBD1. Per germline, CDR1 SQVTM and CDR2 ANQGSEA. The CDR3 consists of 18 residues. Germline trimming cut 1 base from V and 3 bases from J; bases unmatched to any gene: 13.

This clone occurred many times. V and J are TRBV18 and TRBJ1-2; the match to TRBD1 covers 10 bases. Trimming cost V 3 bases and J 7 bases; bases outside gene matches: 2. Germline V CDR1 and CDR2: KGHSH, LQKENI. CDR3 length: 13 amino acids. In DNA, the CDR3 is TGTGCCAGCTCACCCCGGGACAGGGGTGGCTACACCTTC. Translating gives CASSPRDRGGYTF.

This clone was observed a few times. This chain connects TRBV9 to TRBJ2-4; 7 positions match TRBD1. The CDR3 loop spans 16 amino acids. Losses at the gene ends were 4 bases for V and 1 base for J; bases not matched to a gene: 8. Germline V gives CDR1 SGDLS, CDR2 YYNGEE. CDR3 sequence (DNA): TGTGCCAGCAGCCCCCGACAGGGAATGGCCAAAAACATTCAGTACTTC. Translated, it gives CASSPRQGMAKNIQYF. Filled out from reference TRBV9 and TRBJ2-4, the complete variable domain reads DSGVTQTPKHLITATGQRVTLRCSPRSGDLSVYWYQQSLDQGLQFLIQYYNGEERAKGNILERFSAQQFPDLHSELNLSSLELGDSALYFCASSPRQGMAKNIQYFGAGTRLSVL.

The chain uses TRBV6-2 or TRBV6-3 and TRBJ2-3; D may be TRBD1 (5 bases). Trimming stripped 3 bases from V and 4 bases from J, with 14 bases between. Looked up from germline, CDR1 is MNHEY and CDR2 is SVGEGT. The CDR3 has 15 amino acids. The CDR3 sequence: CASSYWGQRADTQYF. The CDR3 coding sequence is TGTGCCAGCAGTTATTGGGGCCAACGGGCAGATACGCAGTATTTT.

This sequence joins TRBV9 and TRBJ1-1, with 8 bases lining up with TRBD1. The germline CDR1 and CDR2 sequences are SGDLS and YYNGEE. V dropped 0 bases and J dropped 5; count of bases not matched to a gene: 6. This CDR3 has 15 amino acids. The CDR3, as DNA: TGTGCCAGCAGCGTAGAAGGACAGGGAGGGACTGAAGCTTTCTTT. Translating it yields CASSVEGQGGTEAFF.

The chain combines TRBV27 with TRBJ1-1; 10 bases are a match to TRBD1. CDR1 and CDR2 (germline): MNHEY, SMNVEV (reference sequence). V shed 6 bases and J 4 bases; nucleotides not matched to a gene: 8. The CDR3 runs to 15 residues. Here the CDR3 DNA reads TGTGCCAGCAGCCTATTGACAGGGGGCCTCACTGAAGCTTTCTTT. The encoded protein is CASSLLTGGLTEAFF.

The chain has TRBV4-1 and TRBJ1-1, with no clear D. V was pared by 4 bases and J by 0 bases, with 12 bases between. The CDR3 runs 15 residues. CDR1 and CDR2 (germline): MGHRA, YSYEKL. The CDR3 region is CASSPLGSLNTEAFF. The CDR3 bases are TGCGCCAGCAGCCCCCTGGGCAGCCTGAACACTGAAGCTTTCTTT.